The 23 T cell receptor beta chains below come from one sample, sequenced in a study of blood T cell repertoires in COVID-19. The repertoire was sequenced with immunoSEQ multiplex PCR; TCRdb's copy has only in-frame clones and lacks some. In the table there are around 470,000 clones, 75% to 90% of which are singletons. The source material was peripheral blood. The receptor set was obtained from a man aged 18 to 29 with COVID-19, enrolled during active disease.

Concerning this clone itself: This same CDR3 is encoded by further DNA sequences in the sample. The chain combines TRBV3-1 (or the pseudogene TRBV3-2) with TRBJ2-1; D remains unclear. V lost 1 base and J lost 7, with 8 bases in between. The length of the CDR3 is 13 residues. The V gene's germline CDR1 is LGHDT and CDR2 YNNKEL (reference sequence). CDR3 DNA sequence: TGTGCCAGCAGCCAAGGAGGTGTTAATGAGCAGTTCTTC. It encodes CASSQGGVNEQFF.

The CDR3 protein is CASSLQRVGPYEQYF. CDR3 nucleotide sequence: TGTGCCAGCAGCTTACAGCGGGTTGGCCCATACGAGCAGTACTTC. The chain links TRBV7-8 to TRBJ2-7, with a tentative D call TRBD2 (6 bases). Germline V gene sequence: CDR1 SGHVS, CDR2 FQNEAQ. The V end was cut by 2 bases, the J end by 4 bases, with 15 bases between. This CDR3 is built from 15 residues.

The chain recombines TRBV9 with TRBJ2-3; 11 nucleotides match TRBD2. V lost 4 bases to trimming and J lost 5 bases; unmatched junction nucleotides: 15. In germline, CDR1 is SGDLS, CDR2 YYNGEE. CDR3 size: 18 residues. CDR3 sequence: CASSLRTGELAGVDTQYF. In DNA form, the CDR3 reads TGTGCCAGCAGCCTCCGGACAGGGGAACTAGCGGGAGTAGATACGCAGTATTTT.

The chain uses TRBV5-1 and TRBJ1-1, with D hard to call. Germline V gene data show CDR1 as SGHRS and CDR2 as YFSETQ. This CDR3 has 13 amino acids. Trimming took 2 bases from V and 3 from J, leaving 8 bases between them. This CDR3 is CASSLVEYTEAFF. In nucleotides, the CDR3 is TGCGCCAGCAGCTTAGTGGAGTACACTGAAGCTTTCTTT.

V and J are TRBV10-1 and TRBJ2-7, with TRBD2 as a possible D gene (5 bases). CDR1 is WNHNN, CDR2 SYGVQD, per germline (reference sequence). The CDR3 has 15 residues. Trimming left V 2 bases short and J 2 bases short, with 13 bases between. This CDR3 is CASSEGSDVAYEQYF. CDR3 bases: TGCGCCAGCAGTGAGGGGAGCGACGTTGCCTACGAGCAGTACTTC.

The chain recombines TRBV10-3 with TRBJ1-1; D is perhaps TRBD1 (6 bases). CDR3 length equals 10 residues. The V gene lost 10 bases and the J gene lost 11 bases, with 14 bases spanning the gap. Germline CDR1 and CDR2: ENHRY and SYGVKD. The CDR3, as DNA: TGTGCCAGACAGGCTCCCGGTGCTTTCTTT. Translated: CARQAPGAFF.

V is TRBV19 and J is TRBJ2-7; 8 bases line up with TRBD1. The V gene's germline CDR1 is LNHDA and CDR2 SQIVND (reference sequence). The CDR3 consists of 11 residues. V lost 8 bases and J lost 6; bases outside the gene matches: 3. The CDR3 here is CASGTGAEQYF. For the CDR3, the DNA is TGTGCCAGTGGGACAGGAGCCGAGCAGTACTTC.

This clone was seen only a few times. V is TRBV6-6 and J is TRBJ1-2; 10 nucleotides match TRBD1. V lost 4 bases and J lost 10; bases outside the gene matches: 12. This CDR3 contains 15 residues. Germline CDR1 is MNHNY and CDR2 is SVGAGI (reference sequence). The CDR3 DNA follows: TGTGCCAGCAGTTCCGTCGGGACAGGGGTTAAGTACTACACCTTC. Protein sequence: CASSSVGTGVKYYTF.

The chain uses TRBV5-1 and TRBJ2-5; 7 bases line up with TRBD1. Germline V gene data show CDR1 as SGHRS and CDR2 as YFSETQ. J was trimmed by 1 base and V by 4 bases; bases with no gene match: 7. This CDR3 is 15 amino acids long. The CDR3 nucleotides are TGCGCCAGCAGCGCGACCGGGACAGCCCAAGAGACCCAGTACTTC. This sequence encodes CASSATGTAQETQYF.

The chain carries TRBV18 and TRBJ1-1; D not certain. Looked up from germline, CDR1 is KGHSH and CDR2 is LQKENI. The CDR3 runs to 13 residues. Trimming took off 3 bases at V and 5 bases at J, with 10 bases between the two ends. The CDR3 DNA sequence: TGTGCCAGCTCACCCCTAGGGAGGACTGAAGCTTTCTTT. This encodes CASSPLGRTEAFF.

This clone has just a few counts. The rearrangement joins TRBV5-1 to TRBJ1-3; D remains unclear. V was trimmed by 8 bases and J by 2 bases, leaving 14 bases between them. The germline CDR1 and CDR2 sequences are SGHRS and YFSETQ. The CDR3 consists of 14 residues. CDR3 loop: CASRITGPGNTIYF. DNA for the CDR3: TGCGCCAGTCGAATAACGGGTCCTGGAAACACCATATATTTT.

The CDR3, as DNA: TGTGCCAGCAGCCAAGGAAAGGAGGGTTGTGCTTTCTTT. Its protein product is CASSQGKEGCAFF. The J gene is TRBJ1-1, the V gene TRBV4-2; D is undetermined. Germline lookup yields CDR1 LGHNA and CDR2 YNFKEQ. This CDR3 comprises 13 residues. V lost 1 base and J lost 11, with 14 bases in between.

V usage is TRBV29-1 and J usage is TRBJ1-1; D is perhaps TRBD1 (5 bases). V was cut by 4 bases and J by 0 bases, with 9 bases left in between. The CDR3 has 13 residues. The germline V gene encodes CDR1 SQVTM and CDR2 ANQGSEA. The CDR3 coding sequence is TGCAGCGTTGGTAACAGGATGAACACTGAAGCTTTCTTT. Protein: CSVGNRMNTEAFF. The variable domain in full, completed from reference TRBV29-1 and TRBJ1-1, reads SAVISQKPSRDICQRGTSLTIQCQVDSQVTMMFWYRQQPGQSLTLIATANQGSEATYESGFVIDKFPISRPNLTFSTLTVSNMSPEDSSIYLCSVGNRMNTEAFFGQGTRLTVV.

This clone has only a few counts. The genes are TRBV5-4 and TRBJ1-1, with D possibly being TRBD1 (5 bases). Germline-derived CDR1 and CDR2 are SGHNT and YYREEE (reference sequence). This CDR3 has 15 amino acids. Trimming removed 0 bases at V and 0 bases at J, with 9 bases between. CDR3 loop: CASSLVGALNTEAFF. CDR3 in DNA: TGTGCCAGCAGCTTGGTAGGGGCCCTGAACACTGAAGCTTTCTTT. The full variable domain, with the rest looked up from reference TRBV5-4 and TRBJ1-1, is ETGVTQSPTHLIKTRGQQVTLRCSSQSGHNTVSWYQQALGQGPQFIFQYYREEENGRGNFPPRFSGLQFPNYSSELNVNALELDDSALYLCASSLVGALNTEAFFGQGTRLTVV.

The chain links TRBV19 to TRBJ2-5, with D possibly matching TRBD2 (6 bases). CDR3 length: 13 residues. The germline V and J ends were trimmed by 1 base and 5 bases, with 8 bases remaining between them. Germline V gene sequence: CDR1 LNHDA, CDR2 SQIVND (reference sequence). CDR3 region: CASSIVGGETQYF. CDR3 DNA: TGTGCCAGTAGTATAGTTGGGGGGGAGACCCAGTACTTC.

The chain links TRBV11-2 to TRBJ2-1; 8 nucleotides line up with TRBD2. The CDR3 spans 16 residues. Germline trimming cut 5 bases from V and 7 bases from J; bases unmatched to any gene: 13. Germline loops: CDR1 SGHAT, CDR2 FQNNGV. The CDR3 is CASSPGGLLRANEQFF. CDR3 nucleotides: TGTGCCAGCAGCCCGGGGGGGCTTCTTCGGGCTAATGAGCAGTTCTTC.

The chain has TRBV6-1 and TRBJ2-3; TRBD2 aligns across 7 bases. Germline CDR1 reads MNHNS; CDR2 reads SASEGT. CDR3 size: 16 residues. The V segment lost 0 bases and the J segment 6 bases; nucleotides outside the gene matches: 9. In DNA form, the CDR3 reads TGTGCCAGCAGTGAAGCGACCGGGACTAAAGGGGATACGCAGTATTTT. It encodes CASSEATGTKGDTQYF.

This chain links TRBV7-9 with TRBJ1-2; D may be TRBD1 (5 bases). The CDR3 totals 14 residues. Germline V lookup: CDR1 SEHNR, CDR2 FQNEAQ (reference sequence). Trimming left V 2 bases short and J 6 bases short, with 13 bases between. CDR3 amino acids: CASSLSHRTHGYTF. For the CDR3, the DNA is TGTGCCAGCAGCTTATCCCACAGGACCCATGGCTACACCTTC.

This clone was counted a few times. This chain joins TRBV29-1 and TRBJ1-2; D perhaps matches TRBD1 (6 bases). Germline V CDR1 and CDR2: SQVTM, ANQGSEA. This CDR3 has 12 amino acids. Trimming took off 7 bases at V and 4 bases at J, with 13 bases between the two ends. CDR3 nucleotides: TGCAGCGGACAGGATAAGAGCTATGGCTACACCTTC. It yields the protein CSGQDKSYGYTF.

The chain is built from TRBV13 and TRBJ1-2; TRBD1 is a possible D gene (6 bases). CDR3 length: 15 amino acids. Germline-derived CDR1 and CDR2 are PRHDT and FYEKMQ (reference sequence). The V gene lost 5 bases and the J gene lost 8 bases, with 21 bases spanning the gap. CDR3 in amino acids: CASSDNRARLKGYTF. Written as DNA, the CDR3 is TGTGCCAGCAGCGATAACAGGGCCAGGCTGAAAGGCTACACCTTC.

This clone has just a few counts. This chain links TRBV7-9 with TRBJ1-6, with TRBD1 matching over 7 bases. Unmatched junction bases numbered 4, after V lost 5 bases and J lost 6 bases. This CDR3 contains 14 residues. Germline V gene sequence: CDR1 SEHNR, CDR2 FQNEAQ (reference sequence). CDR3 region: CASSATGANSPLHF. Here the CDR3 DNA reads TGTGCCAGCAGCGCTACAGGGGCTAATTCACCCCTCCACTTT.

This clone was observed a single time. The chain is built from TRBV7-8 and TRBJ2-7, with D possibly TRBD2 on 5 matching bases. Trimming stripped 1 base from V and 0 bases from J, with 10 bases between. The CDR3 spans 15 residues. CDR1 is SGHVS, CDR2 FQNEAQ, per germline. CDR3 residues: CASSLDGGSSYEQYF. The CDR3 DNA is TGTGCCAGCAGCTTAGACGGCGGGTCCTCCTACGAGCAGTACTTC. Filled out from reference TRBV7-8 and TRBJ2-7, the complete variable domain reads GAGVSQSPRYKVAKRGQDVALRCDPISGHVSLFWYQQALGQGPEFLTYFQNEAQLDKSGLPSDRFFAERPEGSVSTLKIQRTQQEDSAVYLCASSLDGGSSYEQYFGPGTRLTVT.

This chain joins TRBV3-1 (or the pseudogene TRBV3-2) and TRBJ2-7, with 10 bases matching TRBD2. J was trimmed by 3 bases and V by 9 bases; bases with no gene match: 8. CDR3 length: 14 amino acids. Germline V gives CDR1 LGHDT, CDR2 YNNKEL (reference sequence). CDR3 region: CASSASGRNYEQYF. The CDR3 bases are TGTGCCAGTAGCGCTAGCGGGAGAAACTACGAGCAGTACTTC.